Following are 19 T cell receptor beta chains from one sample sequenced in a study of shared clonotypes between healthy human individuals. CD8 cells regarded as naive lacked CD45RO, were positively chosen for CCR7, and omitted terminally differentiated effector memory CD45RA+ cells. Sequencing was performed with immunoSEQ multiplex PCR; in TCRdb, only in-frame clones are kept and a portion is missing. The table includes about 680,000 clones, under 95% detected once. The sample consisted of naive CD8+ T cells sorted from blood. The receptors were gathered from a man aged 25-40 years in good health.

This clone showed up just once. The chain recombines TRBV7-8 with TRBJ2-7; 7 nucleotides align to TRBD2. Germline V gene data show CDR1 as SGHVS and CDR2 as FQNEAQ. This CDR3 has 17 residues. Trimming removed 2 bases from V and 0 bases from J; junction bases left unmatched: 10. CDR3 in DNA: TGTGCCAGCAGCTTATCGGGCCAGGGACTATCCTCCTACGAGCAGTACTTC. Amino acid sequence: CASSLSGQGLSSYEQYF.

The V gene is TRBV5-6, the J gene TRBJ2-7; 7 bases are a match to TRBD1. Germline-derived CDR1 and CDR2 are SGHDT and YYEEEE. Trimming took 2 bases from V and 2 from J; bases not matched to a gene: 4. The CDR3 is 14 amino acids. This CDR3 reads CASSLQGTTYEQYF. CDR3 DNA sequence: TGTGCCAGCAGCTTACAGGGGACGACCTACGAGCAGTACTTC.

The V gene is TRBV11-2, the J gene TRBJ2-5; the match to TRBD2 covers 7 bases. J lost 4 bases, V lost 5 bases, and 10 bases had no gene match. The V gene's germline CDR1 is SGHAT and CDR2 FQNNGV. This CDR3 comprises 15 residues. In DNA, the CDR3 is TGTGCCAGCAGCCAGTTTACGGGAGGAACAGAGACCCAGTACTTC. The encoded protein is CASSQFTGGTETQYF.

The CDR3 DNA follows: TGCAGCGTTGAAGATCCACTAGCGGGGACCTTCTACAATGAGCAGTTCTTC. It encodes CSVEDPLAGTFYNEQFF. This rearrangement joins TRBV29-1 to TRBJ2-1; 10 bases map to TRBD2. The CDR3 consists of 17 residues. Losses at the gene ends were 0 bases for V and 3 bases for J; bases not matched to a gene: 8. CDR1 SQVTM and CDR2 ANQGSEA come from the germline V gene.

This clone was counted a few times. The rearrangement joins TRBV7-9 to TRBJ1-2, with D possibly TRBD1 on 6 matching bases. The CDR3 totals 13 residues. Germline assignment: CDR1 SEHNR and CDR2 FQNEAQ (reference sequence). The V end lost 5 bases, the J end lost 8 bases, and 15 bases lay between the germline ends. The CDR3 DNA follows: TGTGCCAGCAGCCTTTCACAGGGCAGAGGCTACACCTTC. Encoded protein: CASSLSQGRGYTF.

The chain recombines TRBV28 with TRBJ2-5, with a tentative D call TRBD2 (5 bases). Trimming removed 9 bases at V and 5 bases at J, with 16 bases between. CDR3 length: 13 residues. The V gene's germline CDR1 is MDHEN and CDR2 SYDVKM. CDR3 nucleotides: TGTGCCAGGCTACTAGAAGATGGGGAGACCCAGTACTTC. Protein product: CARLLEDGETQYF.

V gene TRBV30 combines with J gene TRBJ1-5; possibly TRBD1 for D (5 bases). Trimming took off 6 bases at V and 2 bases at J, with 14 bases between the two ends. The CDR3 contains 14 residues. The germline V gene has CDR1 GTSNPN and CDR2 SVGIG (reference sequence). The CDR3 spells CACNQGVGNQPQHF. CDR3 DNA: TGTGCCTGTAACCAGGGCGTCGGCAATCAGCCCCAGCATTTT.

The chain uses TRBV29-1 and TRBJ2-7; D is uncertain. Trimming removed 4 bases at V and 4 bases at J, with 11 bases between. This CDR3 region has 12 residues. The germline CDR1 and CDR2 sequences are SQVTM and ANQGSEA. The CDR3 bases are TGCAGCGTTGCGTGGGGAATGTACGAGCAGTACTTC. This codes for CSVAWGMYEQYF.

The chain carries TRBV7-9 and TRBJ1-1; 7 bases are a match to TRBD1. The CDR3 is 15 amino acids. Trimming took 5 bases from V and 0 from J; bases not matched to a gene: 6. Germline assignment: CDR1 SEHNR and CDR2 FQNEAQ (reference sequence). The CDR3 DNA reads as TGTGCCAGCAGCGGGTGGACAGGAATGAACACTGAAGCTTTCTTT. This translates into CASSGWTGMNTEAFF. The variable domain in full, completed from reference TRBV7-9 and TRBJ1-1, reads DTGVSQNPRHKITKRGQNVTFRCDPISEHNRLYWYRQTLGQGPEFLTYFQNEAQLEKSRLLSDRFSAERPKGSFSTLEIQRTEQGDSAMYLCASSGWTGMNTEAFFGQGTRLTVV.

This clone has a single count. The chain joins TRBV2 to TRBJ2-5, with TRBD2 matching 9 bases. CDR3 size: 15 residues. Trimming removed 3 bases from V and 4 bases from J; junction bases left unmatched: 6. The germline V gene encodes CDR1 SNHLY and CDR2 FYNNEI. The CDR3, as DNA: TGTGCCAGCAGTGAGGCGGGAGGGCCGACAGAGACCCAGTACTTC. This sequence encodes CASSEAGGPTETQYF.

V usage is TRBV5-4 and J usage is TRBJ1-1; D is undetermined. Germline CDR1 SGHNT, CDR2 YYREEE (reference sequence). CDR3 length equals 13 residues. Trimming shortened V by 5 bases and J by 3 bases, and 11 bases separated the two germline ends. CDR3 residues: CASSPMGHTEAFF. As DNA, the CDR3 is TGTGCCAGCAGTCCGATGGGTCACACTGAAGCTTTCTTT.

The chain recombines TRBV5-1 with TRBJ2-6; the D is unclear. Trimming removed 2 bases from V and 2 bases from J, with 8 bases in between. CDR1 and CDR2 (germline): SGHRS, YFSETQ. The CDR3 loop spans 15 amino acids. CDR3 nucleotide sequence: TGCGCCAGCAGCTTTTCGCCCACTGGGGCCAACGTCCTGACTTTC. Translating it yields CASSFSPTGANVLTF.

This rearrangement joins TRBV25-1 to TRBJ2-5, with D perhaps matching TRBD2 (6 bases). V was shortened by 4 bases and J by 7 bases, with 10 bases between the two germline ends. The CDR3 is made up of 12 amino acids. Germline-derived CDR1 and CDR2 are MGHDK and SYGVNS. CDR3 DNA: TGTGCCAGCAGTGGGGAGGAGGGGACCCAGTACTTC. Translation: CASSGEEGTQYF. Combining the CDR3 with reference TRBV25-1 and TRBJ2-5 gives the whole variable domain EADIYQTPRYLVIGTGKKITLECSQTMGHDKMYWYQQDPGMELHLIHYSYGVNSTEKGDLSSESTVSRIRTEHFPLTLESARPSHTSQYLCASSGEEGTQYFGPGTRLLVL.

The rearrangement joins TRBV5-6 to TRBJ2-1; 9 nucleotides line up with TRBD2. Germline lookup yields CDR1 SGHDT and CDR2 YYEEEE. This CDR3 contains 16 residues. V lost 3 bases and J lost 4; bases outside the gene matches: 8. DNA for the CDR3: TGTGCCAGCAGCTGGAGCACTAGCGGGCTATACAATGAGCAGTTCTTC. Protein product: CASSWSTSGLYNEQFF.

V and J are TRBV29-1 and TRBJ2-7, with 7 bases fitting TRBD2. The CDR3 runs to 13 residues. The germline gives CDR1 SQVTM, CDR2 ANQGSEA. Trimming at V came to 4 bases and at J to 5 bases, leaving 8 bases not matched to a gene. This CDR3 is CSVARAGMHEQYF. CDR3 nucleotides: TGCAGCGTTGCGAGAGCGGGAATGCACGAGCAGTACTTC.

This chain joins TRBV7-3 and TRBJ2-3, with 15 bases lining up with TRBD2. CDR1 is SGHTA and CDR2 is FQGTGA in the germline V gene. The CDR3 covers 19 residues. The junction had 12 bases not matched to a gene; V was cut back by 5 bases and J by 3 bases. The CDR3 DNA is TGTGCCAGCAGCCCACGGACTAGCGGGAGGGCCGAGTGGACAGATACGCAGTATTTT. Protein: CASSPRTSGRAEWTDTQYF. The full variable domain, with the rest looked up from reference TRBV7-3 and TRBJ2-3, is GAGVSQTPSNKVTEKGKYVELRCDPISGHTALYWYRQSLGQGPEFLIYFQGTGAADDSGLPNDRFFAVRPEGSVSTLKIQRTERGDSAVYLCASSPRTSGRAEWTDTQYFGPGTRLTVL.

The chain carries TRBV27 and TRBJ1-1; D is unclear. Deletions cut 4 bases from V and 2 bases from J, with 14 bases between. CDR1 and CDR2 from the germline V gene are MNHEY and SMNVEV (reference sequence). This CDR3 contains 15 residues. The CDR3 nucleotides are TGTGCCAGCAGTTGGGTCACGGGTGGTAACACTGAAGCTTTCTTT. As protein: CASSWVTGGNTEAFF.

The V call is TRBV4-3, the J call TRBJ2-1; 12 bases line up with TRBD2. V shed 3 bases, J shed 7 bases, and the junction held 7 bases outside the gene matches. The CDR3 runs to 16 residues. Germline V gene lookup returns CDR1 LGHNA and CDR2 YSLEER. DNA for the CDR3: TGCGCCAGCAGCCAGCCGCTAGCGGGAGGGACAAATGAGCAGTTCTTC. As protein: CASSQPLAGGTNEQFF.

The chain combines TRBV2 with TRBJ1-2; D might be TRBD1 (5 bases). The V gene's germline CDR1 is SNHLY and CDR2 FYNNEI. The V end lost 10 bases, the J end lost 6 bases, and 12 bases lay between the germline ends. The CDR3 has 11 residues. This CDR3 is CATKGVDGYTF. For the CDR3, the DNA is TGTGCCACAAAAGGGGTTGATGGCTACACCTTC.